This T cell receptor beta chain appears in the sequencing data of a study of blood T cells in healthy people across ages. Study-level information: About one barcoded beta molecule per two T cells was captured by template switching.

Comments on this clonotype: No antigen is known for it.

The CDR3 consists of 13 residues. CDR1 is MRHNA, CDR2 SNTAGT, per germline. V was cut by 6 bases and J by 11 bases, with 19 bases left in between. The authors ran a second PCR of about 6 to 11 cycles using a sample-barcoded 5' primer and a J-beta primer mix. TCRdb re-called the 5' RACE reads through MiXCR, storing one row per CDR3 protein. The sample includes 800,000 to 950,000 distinct CDR3 sequences, under 35% seen only once; the top ten take more than 8.5%. Whole-study results and caveats: When set beside aged donors, long-lived donors presented more naive CD4+ cells and higher diversity.

This sample was shared with a second study, whose subject was T cells of mothers and their children. In that study: Overlap in related mother-child pairs always slightly exceeded unrelated pairs, never significantly.

The material sequenced was blood. The source of this sequence is a woman in her forties in good health. This chain connects TRBV6-4 to TRBJ2-5, with D uncertain. The CDR3 reads CASSLAKSNEQYF. The CDR3, as DNA: TGTGCCAGCAGCTTGGCTAAAAGCAATGAGCAGTACTTC.